This T cell receptor beta chain was captured in a study of sequential checkpoint blockade in melanoma. As for the study in general: Patients were randomized 1:1 to nivolumab-then-ipilimumab or ipilimumab-then-nivolumab first-line. Both treatment sequences were followed by maintenance nivolumab.

From germline, CDR1 is LNHNV and CDR2 YYDKDF (reference sequence). CDR3 length: 18 amino acids. Trimming removed 3 bases from V and 3 bases from J; junction bases left unmatched: 15. Some clones are missing from TCRdb's copy, which holds only in-frame ones; the method was immunoSEQ multiplex PCR. The sample has about 27,000 clones, 60% to 85% seen once. As for treatment: randomized to nivolumab then ipilimumab (arm A) or the reverse (arm B). DNA-damaging chemotherapy had not been given to any patient beforehand. Live CD3+CD8+ CD19− CD56− cells were sorted from PBMCs. The sequence came from a human donor with melanoma. The rearrangement joins TRBV15 to TRBJ2-3; 7 nucleotides match TRBD2. Sample: CD8+ T cells sorted from blood (inferred from file names), taken from a patient given nivolumab and ipilimumab in sequence. In DNA form, the CDR3 reads TGTGCCACCAGCAGCGGCTTTGCTGGGGGGGGAACGACAGATACGCAGTATTTT. Translation: CATSSGFAGGGTTDTQYF. The full variable domain, in which reference TRBV15 and TRBJ2-3 provide the parts outside the CDR3, is DAMVIQNPRYQVTQFGKPVTLSCSQTLNHNVMYWYQQKSSQAPKLLFHYYDKDFNNEADTPDNFQSRRPNTSFCFLDIRSPGLGDTAMYLCATSSGFAGGGTTDTQYFGPGTRLTVL.